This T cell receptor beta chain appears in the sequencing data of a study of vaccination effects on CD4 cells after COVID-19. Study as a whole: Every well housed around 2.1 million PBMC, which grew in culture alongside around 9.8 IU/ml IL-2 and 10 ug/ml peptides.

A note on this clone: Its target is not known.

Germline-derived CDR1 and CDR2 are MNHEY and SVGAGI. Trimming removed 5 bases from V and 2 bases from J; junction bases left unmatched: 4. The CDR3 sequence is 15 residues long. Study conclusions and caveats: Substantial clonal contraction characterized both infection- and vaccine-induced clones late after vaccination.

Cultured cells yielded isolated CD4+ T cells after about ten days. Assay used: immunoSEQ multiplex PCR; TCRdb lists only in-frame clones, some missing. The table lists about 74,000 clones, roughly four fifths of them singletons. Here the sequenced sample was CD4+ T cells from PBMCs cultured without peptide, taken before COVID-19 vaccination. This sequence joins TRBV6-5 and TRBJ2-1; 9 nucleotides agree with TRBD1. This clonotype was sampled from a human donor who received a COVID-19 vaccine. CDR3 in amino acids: CASSIDRGAYNEQFF. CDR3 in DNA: TGTGCCAGCAGTATCGACAGGGGGGCCTACAATGAGCAGTTCTTC.